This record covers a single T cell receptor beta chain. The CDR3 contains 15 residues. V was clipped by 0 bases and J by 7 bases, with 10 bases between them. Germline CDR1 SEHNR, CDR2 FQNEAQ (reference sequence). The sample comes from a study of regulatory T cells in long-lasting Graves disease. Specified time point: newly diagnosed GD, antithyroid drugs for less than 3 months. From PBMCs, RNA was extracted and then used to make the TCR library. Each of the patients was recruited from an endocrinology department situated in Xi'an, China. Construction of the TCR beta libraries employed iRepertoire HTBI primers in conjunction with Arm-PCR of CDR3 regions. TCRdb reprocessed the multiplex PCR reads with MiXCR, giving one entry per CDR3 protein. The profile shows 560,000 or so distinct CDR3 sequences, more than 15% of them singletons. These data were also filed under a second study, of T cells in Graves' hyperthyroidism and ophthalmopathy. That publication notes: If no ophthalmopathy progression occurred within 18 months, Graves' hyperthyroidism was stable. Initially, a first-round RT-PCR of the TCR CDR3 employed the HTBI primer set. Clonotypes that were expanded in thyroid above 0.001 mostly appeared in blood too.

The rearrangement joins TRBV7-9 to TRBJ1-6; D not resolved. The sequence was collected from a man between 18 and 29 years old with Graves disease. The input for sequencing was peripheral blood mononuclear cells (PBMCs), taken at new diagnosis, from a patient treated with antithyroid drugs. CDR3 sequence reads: CASSLARHENSPLHF. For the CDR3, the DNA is TGTGCCAGCAGCTTAGCGAGGCACGAAAATTCACCCCTCCACTTT.